This T cell receptor beta chain was profiled in a study of CD8 T cells in Susac syndrome. Germline values: CDR1 DFQATT, CDR2 SNEGSKA (reference sequence). The CDR3 contains 13 residues. The V end was cut by 2 bases, the J end by 3 bases, with 10 bases between. Sequencing targeted TCR beta in blood CD8+ and CD4+ T cells. FACS enriched CD8+ TEMRA cells, while bulk CD8+ and CD4+ were negatively isolated. An amount of RNA that ranged from roughly 0.5 to 1 ug was reverse transcribed with random hexamers. A single record per CDR3 protein comes from TCRdb applying MiXCR to the immunoSEQ multiplex PCR reads. The sample has 160,000 or so distinct CDR3 sequences, approximately 95% seen once.

This chain links TRBV20-1 with TRBJ1-2, with a tentative D call TRBD1 (5 bases). The material sequenced was CD8+ T cells from PBMCs. The sequence was obtained from a human donor with multiple sclerosis. The CDR3 DNA follows: TGCAGTGCTAGATCTCCGGGGGACTATGGCTACACCTTC. It is translated as CSARSPGDYGYTF.